The 12 T cell receptor beta chains listed next were all sequenced from one sample in a study of cytomegalovirus exposure and HLA in healthy donors. The PCR employed 60 Vbeta primers together with 13 Jbeta primers. Measured with immunoSEQ multiplex PCR; TCRdb has only the in-frame clones, and not every one. The table records about 230,000 clones, over 65% of them present only once. Sequencing was performed on PBMCs. The receptor set was obtained from a human donor in good health.

V usage is TRBV5-1 and J usage is TRBJ2-2, with TRBD2 matching over 14 bases. Germline loops: CDR1 SGHRS, CDR2 YFSETQ. The CDR3 contains 21 residues. V dropped 0 bases and J dropped 4; count of bases not matched to a gene: 14. The CDR3 DNA is TGCGCCAGCAGCTTGGTTCGGGGACTAGCGGGAGCCAACCGAGGCACCGGGGAGCTGTTTTTT. Protein: CASSLVRGLAGANRGTGELFF.

The genes are TRBV19 and TRBJ1-5; 8 bases map to TRBD1. This CDR3 comprises 17 residues. CDR1 is LNHDA and CDR2 is SQIVND in the germline V gene (reference sequence). Trimming at V came to 5 bases and at J to 6 bases, leaving 15 bases not matched to a gene. Here the CDR3 reads CASSGRQGRFAGQPQHF. The CDR3 DNA reads as TGTGCCAGTAGTGGAAGACAGGGGAGGTTCGCAGGTCAGCCCCAGCATTTT.

J is TRBJ2-7 and V is TRBV6-1; 8 bases line up with TRBD2. The length of the CDR3 is 15 residues. Germline V gene lookup returns CDR1 MNHNS and CDR2 SASEGT. J was trimmed by 5 bases and V by 0 bases; bases with no gene match: 6. The CDR3 spells CASSEAGSGIDEQYF. CDR3 in DNA: TGTGCCAGCAGTGAAGCCGGTAGCGGGATAGACGAGCAGTACTTC.

A single count supports this clone. The gene calls are TRBV4-2 and TRBJ2-1; TRBD2 agrees at 10 bases. The ends lost 0 bases at V and 3 bases at J; junction bases unmatched: 2. Germline V gene sequence: CDR1 LGHNA, CDR2 YNFKEQ. The CDR3 sequence is 16 residues long. Here the CDR3 reads CASSQEAGGHYNEQFF. CDR3 nucleotides: TGTGCCAGCAGCCAAGAAGCGGGAGGGCACTACAATGAGCAGTTCTTC.

This chain joins TRBV27 and TRBJ2-2; 7 bases are shared with TRBD1. The CDR3 covers 16 residues. The J segment lost 10 bases and the V segment lost 6 bases, leaving 17 bases of the junction unmatched. Germline CDR1 and CDR2: MNHEY and SMNVEV (reference sequence). The CDR3 nucleotides are TGTGCCAGCAGACCCCATGGACAGGAACAATACGCGGAGCTGTTTTTT. Translation: CASRPHGQEQYAELFF.

The chain employs TRBV7-2 and TRBJ2-7, with D perhaps matching TRBD2 (5 bases). Germline V lookup: CDR1 SGHTA, CDR2 FQGNSA. Trimming took off 5 bases at V and 0 bases at J, with 8 bases between the two ends. The CDR3 covers 13 residues. CDR3 amino acids: CASSLGISYEQYF. As DNA, the CDR3 is TGTGCCAGCAGCCTCGGGATCTCCTACGAGCAGTACTTC. Combining the CDR3 with reference TRBV7-2 and TRBJ2-7 gives the whole variable domain GAGVSQSPSNKVTEKGKDVELRCDPISGHTALYWYRQSLGQGLEFLIYFQGNSAPDKSGLPSDRFSAERTGGSVSTLTIQRTQQEDSAVYLCASSLGISYEQYFGPGTRLTVT.

The genes are TRBV7-2 and TRBJ2-3; 11 nucleotides match TRBD2. Germline V gene data show CDR1 as SGHTA and CDR2 as FQGNSA. This CDR3 spans 17 amino acids. The V segment lost 5 bases and the J segment 0 bases; nucleotides outside the gene matches: 7. CDR3 DNA sequence: TGTGCCAGCAGCACCGGGACTAGCGGACCAAGCACAGATACGCAGTATTTT. Translating gives CASSTGTSGPSTDTQYF.

The J gene is TRBJ2-6, the V gene TRBV19, with 8 bases that match TRBD1. The V segment lost 5 bases and the J segment 2 bases; nucleotides outside the gene matches: 5. CDR1 and CDR2 (germline): LNHDA, SQIVND (reference sequence). The CDR3 is made up of 16 amino acids. CDR3 nucleotide sequence: TGTGCCAGTAGTCTCCCGACAGGGGCTGGGGCCAACGTCCTGACTTTC. It encodes CASSLPTGAGANVLTF.

The rearrangement uses TRBV9 and TRBJ1-2; 7 bases are shared with TRBD1. CDR3 length equals 14 residues. The J segment lost 5 bases and the V segment lost 7 bases, leaving 11 bases of the junction unmatched. Germline lookup yields CDR1 SGDLS and CDR2 YYNGEE. In nucleotides, the CDR3 is TGTGCCAGCGCGAAAGAAGGGGGCTGGTATGGCTACACCTTC. This sequence encodes CASAKEGGWYGYTF.

CDR3 amino acids: CASSIVLAGSEQYF. Written as DNA, the CDR3 is TGTGCCAGTAGTATTGTACTAGCGGGAAGTGAGCAGTACTTC. The gene calls are TRBV19 and TRBJ2-7; 10 bases are shared with TRBD2. The CDR3 spans 14 residues. Germline CDR1 is LNHDA and CDR2 is SQIVND (reference sequence). V dropped 3 bases and J dropped 7; count of bases not matched to a gene: 6.

V and J are TRBV5-5 and TRBJ1-2; D may be TRBD1 (5 bases). From germline, CDR1 is SGHKS and CDR2 YYEKEE (reference sequence). The CDR3 is 14 residues long. V gave up 4 bases and J gave up 4 bases, with 14 bases separating them. CDR3 amino acids: CASSHQDIGYGYTF. The CDR3 nucleotides are TGTGCCAGCAGCCATCAGGACATAGGCTATGGCTACACCTTC.

V gene TRBV28 combines with J gene TRBJ1-4; 7 nucleotides align to TRBD1. Germline-derived CDR1 and CDR2 are MDHEN and SYDVKM. J gave up 8 bases and V 8 bases, and 11 bases lay outside the gene matches. This CDR3 comprises 14 residues. CDR3: CASSGAGGLEKLFF. The CDR3 coding sequence is TGTGCCAGCTCGGGTGCAGGGGGTCTGGAAAAACTGTTTTTT.